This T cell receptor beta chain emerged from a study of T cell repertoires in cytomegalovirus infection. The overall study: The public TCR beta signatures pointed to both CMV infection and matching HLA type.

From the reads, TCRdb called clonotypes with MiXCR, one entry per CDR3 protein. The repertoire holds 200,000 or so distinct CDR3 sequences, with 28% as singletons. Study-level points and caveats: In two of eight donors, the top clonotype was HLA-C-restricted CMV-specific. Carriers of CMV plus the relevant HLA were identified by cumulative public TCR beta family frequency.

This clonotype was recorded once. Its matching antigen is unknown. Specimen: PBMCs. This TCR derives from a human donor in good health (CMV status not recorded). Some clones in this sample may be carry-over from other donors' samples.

CDR3 sequence (DNA): TGTGCCACCAGTGATCAGGGGGCTCGCAATGAGCAGTTCTTC. This translates into CATSDQGARNEQFF. V usage is TRBV24-1 and J usage is TRBJ2-1, with 8 bases fitting TRBD1. With 3 bases clipped from V and 6 bases from J, the junction kept 3 bases outside the gene matches. Germline V gene data show CDR1 as KGHDR and CDR2 as SFDVKD. The CDR3 is made up of 14 amino acids.